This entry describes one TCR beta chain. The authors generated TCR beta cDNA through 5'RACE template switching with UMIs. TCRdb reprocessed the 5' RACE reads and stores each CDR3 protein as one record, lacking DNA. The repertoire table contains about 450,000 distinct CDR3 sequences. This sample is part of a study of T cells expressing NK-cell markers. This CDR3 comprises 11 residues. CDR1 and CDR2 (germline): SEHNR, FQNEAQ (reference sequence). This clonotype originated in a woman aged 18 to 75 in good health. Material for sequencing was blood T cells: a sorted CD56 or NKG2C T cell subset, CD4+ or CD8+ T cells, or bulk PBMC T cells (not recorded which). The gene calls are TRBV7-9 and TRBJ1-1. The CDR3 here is CASEAGTEAFF.